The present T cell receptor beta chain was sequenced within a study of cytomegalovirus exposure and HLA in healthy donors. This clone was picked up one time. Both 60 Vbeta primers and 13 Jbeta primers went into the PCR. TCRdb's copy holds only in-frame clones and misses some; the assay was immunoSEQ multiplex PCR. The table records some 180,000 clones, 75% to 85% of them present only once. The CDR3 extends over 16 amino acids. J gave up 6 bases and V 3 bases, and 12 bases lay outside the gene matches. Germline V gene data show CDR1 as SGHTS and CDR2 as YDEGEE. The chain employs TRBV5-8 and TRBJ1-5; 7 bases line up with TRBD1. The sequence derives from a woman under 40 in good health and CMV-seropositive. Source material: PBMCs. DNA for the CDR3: TGTGCCAGCAGCTGGGGACAGTTAAGTGGAGTTCAGCCCCAGCATTTT. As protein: CASSWGQLSGVQPQHF. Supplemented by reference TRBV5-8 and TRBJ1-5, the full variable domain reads EAGVTQSPTHLIKTRGQQATLRCSPISGHTSVYWYQQALGLGLQFLLWYDEGEERNRGNFPPRFSGRQFPNYSSELNVNALELEDSALYLCASSWGQLSGVQPQHFGDGTRLSIL.